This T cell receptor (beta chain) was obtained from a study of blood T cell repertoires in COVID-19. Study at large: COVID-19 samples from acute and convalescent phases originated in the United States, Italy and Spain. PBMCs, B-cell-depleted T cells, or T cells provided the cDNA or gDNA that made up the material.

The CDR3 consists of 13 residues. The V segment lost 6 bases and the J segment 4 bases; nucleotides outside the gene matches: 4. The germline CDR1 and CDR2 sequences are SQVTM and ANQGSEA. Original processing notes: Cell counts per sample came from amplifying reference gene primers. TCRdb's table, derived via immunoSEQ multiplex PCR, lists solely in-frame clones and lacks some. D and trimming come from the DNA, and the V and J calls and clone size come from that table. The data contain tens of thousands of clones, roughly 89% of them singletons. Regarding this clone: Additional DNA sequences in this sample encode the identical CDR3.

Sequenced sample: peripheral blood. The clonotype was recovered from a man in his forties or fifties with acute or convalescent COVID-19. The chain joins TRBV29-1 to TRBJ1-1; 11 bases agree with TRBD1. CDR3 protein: CSVPGQGVTEAFF. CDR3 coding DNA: TGCAGCGTACCGGGACAGGGGGTCACTGAAGCTTTCTTT.